Below, 13 T cell receptor beta chains from the same sample are listed, as sequenced in a study of OX40 agonist ivuxolimab in advanced cancers. Sequencing used immunoSEQ multiplex PCR; TCRdb keeps in-frame clones, though not all of them. This repertoire shows 45,000 to 70,000 clones, under 85% found once; its top ten account for approximately 2.8%. The sample was CD4+ or CD8+ T cells sorted from blood, taken in a trial of the OX40 agonist ivuxolimab. The source of these receptors is an adult with an advanced solid tumor such as melanoma, head and neck, liver or kidney cancer.

The rearrangement uses TRBV19 and TRBJ2-7; 9 bases align to TRBD1. The trim removed 6 bases at V and 6 bases at J, leaving 6 bases unmatched. The CDR3 runs to 13 residues. Germline CDR1 is LNHDA and CDR2 is SQIVND (reference sequence). CDR3 nucleotides: TGTGCCAGTAGAGGACAGGGGATTGGCGAGCAGTACTTC. This gives the protein CASRGQGIGEQYF.

This chain joins TRBV5-1 and TRBJ2-1; TRBD1 might be the D (5 bases). V was pared by 1 base and J by 6 bases, with 5 bases between. This CDR3 comprises 12 residues. CDR1 is SGHRS, CDR2 YFSETQ, per germline. CDR3 amino acids: CASSLQGNEQFF. The CDR3 bases are TGCGCCAGCAGCTTGCAGGGCAATGAGCAGTTCTTC.

The chain carries TRBV7-9 and TRBJ2-3; the D call may be TRBD1 or TRBD2 (5 bases each). This CDR3 has 16 residues. Germline CDR1 reads SEHNR; CDR2 reads FQNEAQ (reference sequence). The V end lost 7 bases, the J end lost 1 base, and 18 bases lay between the germline ends. This chain's CDR3 is CASNDKGTLGTDTQYF. Here the CDR3 DNA reads TGTGCCAGCAACGACAAGGGGACGCTGGGCACAGATACGCAGTATTTT.

The chain carries TRBV6-1 and TRBJ2-7; a weak D match, TRBD2 (5 bases). The CDR3 totals 15 residues. Trimming left V 0 bases short and J 2 bases short, with 11 bases between. Germline CDR1 MNHNS, CDR2 SASEGT. The CDR3 protein is CASSEARGWTYEQYF. CDR3 in DNA: TGTGCCAGCAGTGAAGCCCGGGGTTGGACCTACGAGCAGTACTTC.

The rearrangement links TRBV2 to TRBJ2-7; 9 positions match TRBD2. The CDR3 contains 16 residues. Germline V gives CDR1 SNHLY, CDR2 FYNNEI. V dropped 7 bases and J dropped 2; count of bases not matched to a gene: 12. The CDR3 DNA follows: TGTGCCAGCAAGAGACAGGGACTAGCCGCGGCCTACGAGCAGTACTTC. This sequence encodes CASKRQGLAAAYEQYF.

J is TRBJ1-4 and V is TRBV12-5; weak D call: TRBD1 (6 bases). Trimming left V 6 bases short and J 6 bases short, with 17 bases between. CDR1 and CDR2 from the germline V gene are LGHNT and FRNRAP. The CDR3 is made up of 15 amino acids. This CDR3 is CASGPQGGRDEKLFF. As DNA, the CDR3 is TGTGCTAGTGGCCCCCAAGGGGGGCGGGATGAAAAACTGTTTTTT.

This clone was found a few times. This chain joins TRBV6-6 and TRBJ2-7; 7 bases fit TRBD1. The CDR3 runs to 15 residues. The germline CDR1 and CDR2 sequences are MNHNY and SVGAGI (reference sequence). V was pared by 7 bases and J by 0 bases, with 9 bases of the junction left unmatched. CDR3 in DNA: TGTGCCAGCAAACCAAATCGGGACAGCTCCTACGAGCAGTACTTC. It codes for CASKPNRDSSYEQYF.

This sequence joins TRBV28 and TRBJ2-3; TRBD2 aligns across 8 bases. Germline-derived CDR1 and CDR2 are MDHEN and SYDVKM. There are 17 residues in the CDR3. Trimming at V came to 5 bases and at J to 5 bases, leaving 15 bases not matched to a gene. CDR3 nucleotide sequence: TGTGCCAGCAGTCCGGTTAGCGGGATAATCGTTTTAGATACGCAGTATTTT. This gives the protein CASSPVSGIIVLDTQYF.

The chain's CDR3 is CASSYAYRESNQPQHF. Here the CDR3 DNA reads TGTGCCAGCAGTTACGCATACCGGGAGAGCAATCAGCCCCAGCATTTT. This sequence joins TRBV6-6 and TRBJ1-5; D gene ambiguous. There are 16 residues in the CDR3. Trimming stripped 2 bases from V and 1 base from J, with 12 bases between. The V gene's germline CDR1 is MNHNY and CDR2 SVGAGI (reference sequence).

The chain uses TRBV28 and TRBJ1-1; a possible D gene is TRBD1 (6 bases). The V gene's germline CDR1 is MDHEN and CDR2 SYDVKM. The V end was cut by 6 bases, the J end by 1 base, with 12 bases between. This CDR3 comprises 14 residues. The CDR3 reads CASSMGQPNTEAFF. CDR3 sequence (DNA): TGTGCCAGCAGCATGGGACAACCGAACACTGAAGCTTTCTTT.

The gene calls are TRBV2 and TRBJ1-4, with a weak D call TRBD1 (5 bases). The CDR3 has 15 amino acids. V lost 5 bases, J lost 7 bases, and 17 bases lay in between. Germline CDR1 SNHLY, CDR2 FYNNEI. The CDR3 region has the DNA TGTGCCAGCAGTTCCACCAGGGCGCCTGGTGAAAAACTGTTTTTT. Residues: CASSSTRAPGEKLFF.

This chain links TRBV30 with TRBJ1-2, with unresolved D. Trimming stripped 5 bases from V and 4 bases from J, with 8 bases between. Per the germline V gene, CDR1 is GTSNPN and CDR2 is SVGIG (reference sequence). This CDR3 contains 11 residues. Written as DNA, the CDR3 is TGTGCCTGGGGAAGGGTCTATGGCTACACCTTC. It specifies CAWGRVYGYTF.

This sequence joins TRBV7-2 and TRBJ1-2; TRBD1 is a possible D gene (5 bases). Germline CDR1 and CDR2: SGHTA and FQGNSA. The CDR3 has 15 amino acids. V was trimmed by 5 bases and J by 2 bases, leaving 15 bases between them. The CDR3 DNA is TGTGCCAGCAGCCCCAGTTCGGGACTAAACTATGGCTACACCTTC. Translating gives CASSPSSGLNYGYTF.